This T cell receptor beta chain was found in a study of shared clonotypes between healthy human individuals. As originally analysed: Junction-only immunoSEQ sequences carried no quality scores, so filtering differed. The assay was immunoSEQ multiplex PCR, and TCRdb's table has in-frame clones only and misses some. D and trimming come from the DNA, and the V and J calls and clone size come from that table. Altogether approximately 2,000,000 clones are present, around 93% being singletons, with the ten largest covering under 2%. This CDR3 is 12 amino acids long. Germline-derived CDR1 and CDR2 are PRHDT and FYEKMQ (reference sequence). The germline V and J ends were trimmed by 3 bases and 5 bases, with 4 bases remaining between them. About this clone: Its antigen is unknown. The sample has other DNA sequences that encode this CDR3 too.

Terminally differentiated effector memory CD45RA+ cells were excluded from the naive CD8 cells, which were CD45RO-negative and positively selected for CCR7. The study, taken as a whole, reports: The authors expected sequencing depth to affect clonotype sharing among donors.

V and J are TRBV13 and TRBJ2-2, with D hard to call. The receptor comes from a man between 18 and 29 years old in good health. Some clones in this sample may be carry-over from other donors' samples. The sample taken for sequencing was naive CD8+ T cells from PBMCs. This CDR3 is CASSFGTGELFF. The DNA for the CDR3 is TGTGCCAGCAGCTTTGGTACCGGGGAGCTGTTTTTT.